The present T cell receptor (beta chain) was sequenced within a study of siplizumab effects on memory and regulatory T cells. Broader study findings: The authors mapped only a minor fraction of alloreactive clones to unstimulated subsets. Naive T cells were seemingly more diverse than memory cells, and major contributions to the alloresponse seemed to be made by them.

V was trimmed by 4 bases and J by 5 bases, leaving 11 bases between them. Germline V CDR1 and CDR2: SEHNR, FQNEAQ (reference sequence). CDR3 length: 14 residues. Concerning this clone itself: Its antigen is still unknown.

Each sample had some 100,000 TCR templates assayed. TCRdb's table, derived via immunoSEQ multiplex PCR, lists solely in-frame clones and lacks some. The sample records about 100,000 clones, 92% being singletons. The sequence was collected from a human donor in good health. Sequencing was carried out using Tregs sorted from blood. The J gene is TRBJ2-2, the V gene TRBV7-9; tentatively, D is TRBD1 (6 bases). The CDR3, as DNA: TGTGCCAGCAGCTCGCTGACAGGAACCGGGGAGCTGTTTTTT. Encoded protein: CASSSLTGTGELFF.